This T cell receptor (beta chain) was recovered during a study of beta chain features in type 1 diabetes. Study-wide background: The study examined 107,917,701 sorted cells across all samples. Overall study findings and caveats: TCRB CDR3s from Type 1 diabetes patients were moderately but significantly shorter in all four CD4+ subsets. PCR could preferentially amplify shorter templates, alike in patients and controls.

cDNA synthesis used the whole RNA isolate, giving expressed TCRB sequences. TCRdb keeps only in-frame clones here, not all; method: immunoSEQ multiplex PCR. This sample carries fewer than 300,000 clones, roughly 20% of them seen once, and the ten largest clones take more than 0.025%. This clone came up a few times. Its specificity is unknown. Sequenced input: naive CD4+ T cells from blood. This TCR came from a woman in her thirties or forties with type 1 diabetes.

DNA of the CDR3: TGTGCCACCAGCAGAGGACTAGCCGGCAAGGACATTCAGTACTTC. Its protein product is CATSRGLAGKDIQYF. The V call is TRBV15, the J call TRBJ2-4; 7 nucleotides agree with TRBD2. V lost 1 base to trimming and J lost 8 bases; unmatched junction nucleotides: 8. The germline V gene has CDR1 LNHNV and CDR2 YYDKDF (reference sequence). The CDR3 runs 15 residues.